The TCR beta chain described here comes from a study of T-cell reconstitution after alpha-beta-depleted transplantation in children. The TCRbeta library incorporated unique molecular identifiers. TCRdb ran MiXCR on the PCR reads and lists one entry per CDR3 protein. This table holds 150,000 to 250,000 distinct CDR3 sequences, 13% to 15% found once. This clonotype came up many times. CDR3 length equals 15 residues. V was trimmed by 2 bases and J by 6 bases, leaving 14 bases between them. CDR1 is SGHAT and CDR2 is FQNNGV in the germline V gene. The input for sequencing was PBMCs from the stem cell graft donor, taken from the stem cell graft. This sequence originates from a human donor who donated a stem cell graft to a child with acute lymphoblastic leukemia. This chain uses TRBV11-2 with TRBJ2-1; unclear D gene. CDR3 nucleotides: TGTGCCAGCAGCTTAAGACCCCTCTCGTCCAATGAGCAGTTCTTC. Translation: CASSLRPLSSNEQFF.